This T cell receptor beta chain appears in the sequencing data of a study of T cells after yellow fever vaccination. Notes on the study in general: In FACS-sorted repertoires, abundant clonotypes from the bulk population could appear as contaminants. Weaker overall was a secondary response that nonetheless peaked faster, on day 5 versus 15.

A note on this clonotype: Its specificity is not known.

TCRdb recomputed calls from the 5' RACE reads with MiXCR, one row per CDR3 protein. The table has 450,000 to 600,000 distinct CDR3 sequences, around a sixth seen once. Germline V gene data show CDR1 as SGHRS and CDR2 as YFSETQ. Trimming removed 0 bases at V and 1 base at J, with 7 bases between. This CDR3 region has 14 residues. This specimen was PBMCs, taken less than 6 days after the first yellow fever vaccination. The TCR was taken from a man between 18 and 35 years old who received the YFV17D yellow fever vaccine. The chain carries TRBV5-1 and TRBJ2-5; possible D gene TRBD2, 5 bases. The CDR3 nucleotides read TGCGCCAGCAGCTTGGGAGGGATCCAAGAGACCCAGTACTTC. Translated: CASSLGGIQETQYF.